Included here is one T cell receptor beta chain sequence, with context. What it recognizes is unknown. Here immunoSEQ multiplex PCR was the method, and the copy in TCRdb shows in-frame clones only, minus some. The sample lists some 230,000 clones, about 90% seen once, with about 0.95% in the top ten. The data belong to a study of cytomegalovirus exposure and HLA in healthy donors. The CDR3 contains 16 residues. Trimming stripped 1 base from V and 0 bases from J, with 9 bases between. Germline V gene data show CDR1 as MNHEY and CDR2 as SVGAGI. Overall study findings and caveats: The study put roughly 160 TCR beta chains on its list as cytomegalovirus-associated.

The TCR originated in a young woman in good health and CMV-seronegative. Material for sequencing was PBMCs. V is TRBV6-5 and J is TRBJ2-2, with D possibly being TRBD2 (6 bases). CDR3 in amino acids: CASSYFRGSNTGELFF. CDR3 coding DNA: TGTGCCAGCAGTTACTTTCGGGGGTCGAACACCGGGGAGCTGTTTTTT.